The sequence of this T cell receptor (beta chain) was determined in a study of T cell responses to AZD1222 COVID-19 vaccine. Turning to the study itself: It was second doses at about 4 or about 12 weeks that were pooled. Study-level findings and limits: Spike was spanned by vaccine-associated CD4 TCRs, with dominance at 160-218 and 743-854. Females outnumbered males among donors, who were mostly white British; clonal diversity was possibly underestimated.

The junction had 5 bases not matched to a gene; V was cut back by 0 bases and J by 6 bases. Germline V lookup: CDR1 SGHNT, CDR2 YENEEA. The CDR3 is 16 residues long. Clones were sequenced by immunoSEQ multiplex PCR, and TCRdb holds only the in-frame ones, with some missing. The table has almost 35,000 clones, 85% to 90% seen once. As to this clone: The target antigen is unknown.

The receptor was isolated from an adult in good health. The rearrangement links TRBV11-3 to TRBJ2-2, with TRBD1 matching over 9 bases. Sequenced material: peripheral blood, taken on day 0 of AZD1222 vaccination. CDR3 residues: CASSLEWGQGAGELFF. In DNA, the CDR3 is TGTGCCAGCAGCTTAGAGTGGGGACAGGGCGCCGGGGAGCTGTTTTTT.